This entry is about one T cell receptor (beta chain). Its antigen is currently unknown. Here immunoSEQ multiplex PCR was the method, and the copy in TCRdb shows in-frame clones only, minus some. Of approximately 110,000 clones listed, about 86% are singletons. This specimen belongs to a study of T cell responses to AZD1222 COVID-19 vaccine. Study in general: Timing groups of about 4 and about 12 weeks for second doses were pooled. Study-wide points: Variant regions that are unmutated are reportedly the target of nearly half of spike-specific TCRs. Repertoire sampling was restricted to post-peak T cell response timepoints. The sample set comprised mostly white British donors with more females, and clonal diversity was possibly underestimated.

This receptor was identified in an adult in good health. Here the sequenced sample was peripheral blood, taken on day 0 of AZD1222 vaccination.

CDR3 nucleotide sequence: TGTGCCAGCGGTGCTAGCGGGAGGACCTACGAGCAGTACTTC. Protein sequence: CASGASGRTYEQYF. The chain combines TRBV28 with TRBJ2-7; 11 nucleotides agree with TRBD2. With V trimmed by 8 bases and J by 2 bases, 5 bases remained unmatched. This CDR3 is 14 amino acids long. Germline V CDR1 and CDR2: MDHEN, SYDVKM. The entire variable domain, with the rest obtained from reference TRBV28 and TRBJ2-7, is as follows: DVKVTQSSRYLVKRTGEKVFLECVQDMDHENMFWYRQDPGLGLRLIYFSYDVKMKEKGDIPEGYSVSREKKERFSLILESASTNQTSMYLCASGASGRTYEQYFGPGTRLTVT.